The 7 T cell receptor beta chains presented below share a single source sample, sequenced in a study of human T cells and chemical hapten exposure. TCRdb itself ran the RACE reads through MiXCR, one entry per CDR3 protein. The sample holds around 130,000 distinct CDR3 sequences, approximately 9.5% seen once. This sample's time point: healthy volunteer bleed at 2 weeks. The total RNA was obtained from whole blood that was not fractionated. The sample comprised whole blood. Source of these receptors: a male donor in good health. Some clones in this sample may be carry-over from other donors' samples.

This clonotype was seen more than once but under ten times. The V and J genes are TRBV19 and TRBJ1-4; weak D call: TRBD1 (5 bases). The CDR3 covers 15 residues. V lost 1 base, J lost 8 bases, and 14 bases lay in between. Germline CDR1 reads LNHDA; CDR2 reads SQIVND (reference sequence). CDR3 in amino acids: CASSIGGTGGEKLFF. Written as DNA, the CDR3 is TGTGCCAGTAGTATAGGCGGGACCGGCGGCGAAAAACTGTTTTTT.

This clonotype has only a few counts. Written as DNA, the CDR3 is TGTGCCAGCAGACTAACAGGGGAAGACACTGAAGCTTTCTTT. Protein product: CASRLTGEDTEAFF. This chain joins TRBV12-3 or TRBV12-4 and TRBJ1-1; 7 bases map to TRBD1. Trimming cost V 6 bases and J 3 bases; bases outside gene matches: 7. The CDR3 contains 14 residues.

This clonotype appeared many times. The chain links TRBV11-2 to TRBJ2-3, with 11 bases lining up with TRBD1. CDR3 length equals 16 residues. The germline CDR1 and CDR2 sequences are SGHAT and FQNNGV. The ends lost 6 bases at V and 1 base at J; junction bases unmatched: 6. CDR3 coding DNA: TGTGCCAGCAGTCGATTGGACAGGGGGCGCACAGATACGCAGTATTTT. This codes for CASSRLDRGRTDTQYF.

As to this clonotype: Possible read error: a much larger clone is one base away. The CDR3 does not end in the conserved phenylalanine or tryptophan, so this is likely a read error. The V and J genes are TRBV20-1 and TRBJ1-4, with 7 bases fitting TRBD1. The CDR3 runs 15 residues. The trim removed 0 bases at V and 7 bases at J, leaving 8 bases unmatched. Per the germline V gene, CDR1 is DFQATT and CDR2 is SNEGSKA (reference sequence). CDR3 bases: TGCAGTGCTAGAGATAAACGAACAGGGGTTGAAAAACTGTTTTTG. Protein sequence: CSARDKRTGVEKLFL.

This sequence joins TRBV10-3 and TRBJ2-3; 7 bases are shared with TRBD2. Trimming removed 4 bases from V and 6 bases from J; junction bases left unmatched: 7. CDR3 length: 14 residues. Germline CDR1 and CDR2: ENHRY and SYGVKD. CDR3 loop: CAISGGLDGDTQYF. In nucleotides, the CDR3 is TGTGCCATCAGTGGAGGACTAGATGGTGATACGCAGTATTTT.

The chain couples TRBV10-3 to TRBJ2-3; TRBD2 aligns across 11 bases. Germline loops: CDR1 ENHRY, CDR2 SYGVKD. The CDR3 has 15 residues. With V trimmed by 4 bases and J by 4 bases, 4 bases remained unmatched. Written as DNA, the CDR3 is TGTGCCATCAGTGCGACTAGCGGGATTTCAGATACGCAGTATTTT. Its translation: CAISATSGISDTQYF.

The V gene is TRBV6-5, the J gene TRBJ2-5, with D perhaps matching TRBD2 (6 bases). V was pared by 5 bases and J by 6 bases, with 19 bases between. The CDR3 totals 15 residues. The germline V gene encodes CDR1 MNHEY and CDR2 SVGAGI. CDR3 residues: CASSAWLEGHKTQYF. The CDR3 nucleotides read TGTGCCAGCAGTGCATGGTTGGAGGGCCACAAGACCCAGTACTTC.